This T cell receptor (beta chain) was recovered during a study of CD8+CD57+ T cells in acquired aplastic anemia. Researchers used genomic DNA as the template to profile TCR beta VDJ and CDR3. TCRdb fed the reads into MiXCR, producing one record per CDR3 protein. The table has approximately 130,000 distinct CDR3 sequences, approximately 61% seen once. V dropped 2 bases and J dropped 2 bases, with 10 bases sitting between them. This CDR3 has 14 amino acids. Regarding the study as a whole: The CD8+ Simpson's diversity of patients and controls was not significantly different. Comparison of patients with controls identified around 30 shared CD8+ CDR3 sequences.

Previously, flow cytometry had revealed CD8+CD57+ cell expansion in the patients chosen for sequencing. Turning to this clonotype: The antigen remains undetermined.

Source material: sorted CD4+, CD8+, or CD8+CD57+ T cells (not recorded which) from PBMCs. J is TRBJ2-7 and V is TRBV12-3 or TRBV12-4, with D uncertain. The TCR sequence derives from a human donor with aplastic anemia. The CDR3 reads CASSLSSMTYEQYF. In DNA form, the CDR3 reads TGTGCCAGCAGTTTAAGCAGTATGACCTACGAGCAGTACTTC.